Listed below are T cell receptor beta chains from one sample, sequenced in a study of shared clonotypes between healthy human individuals. TCRdb's copy holds only in-frame clones and misses some; the assay was immunoSEQ multiplex PCR. The table lists millions of clones, about 95% of them singletons. The sequenced material came from naive CD8+ T cells sorted from blood. These receptors were obtained from a young man in good health. Both conserved end residues are part of each CDR3. The order of the fields is CDR3 DNA, CDR3 protein, J gene, V gene, D gene, clone size, CDR3 length. D genes are given only for firm matches. Clone size is not always given. Where it is, it says once, few, many or a class for expanded clones.

CDR3nt: TGTGCCAGCAGCTTAGTCCTGGATGAGCAGTTCTTC; CDR3aa: CASSLVLDEQFF; j_gene: TRBJ2-1; v_gene: TRBV7-9; d_gene: -; abundance: -; len: 12
CDR3nt: TGCGCCAGCAGCCAAGATTTGTGGGTCACCGGGGAGCTGTTTTTT; CDR3aa: CASSQDLWVTGELFF; j_gene: TRBJ2-2; v_gene: TRBV4-3; d_gene: -; abundance: -; len: 15
CDR3nt: TGTGCCAGCAGTTACCAGGGGACGGGCACCGGGGAGCTGTTTTTT; CDR3aa: CASSYQGTGTGELFF; j_gene: TRBJ2-2; v_gene: TRBV6-5; d_gene: -; abundance: -; len: 15
CDR3nt: TGTGCCATCAGTGAGTCGACTACAGGCGAAGGGGCCAACGTCCTGACTTTC; CDR3aa: CAISESTTGEGANVLTF; j_gene: TRBJ2-6; v_gene: TRBV10-3; d_gene: -; abundance: -; len: 17
CDR3nt: TGCGCCAGCAGCCAAGATGAAACTAGCGGGGCCCGCGGGACCCAGTACTTC; CDR3aa: CASSQDETSGARGTQYF; j_gene: TRBJ2-5; v_gene: TRBV4-1; d_gene: TRBD2; abundance: once; len: 17
CDR3nt: TGTGCCAGCAGCTTCGCGAGCACAGATACGCAGTATTTT; CDR3aa: CASSFASTDTQYF; j_gene: TRBJ2-3; v_gene: TRBV11-2; d_gene: -; abundance: -; len: 13
CDR3nt: TGTGCCAGCAGCTTAGTAGAGGGGGCGAACATTCAGTACTTC; CDR3aa: CASSLVEGANIQYF; j_gene: TRBJ2-4; v_gene: TRBV7-8; d_gene: TRBD1; abundance: -; len: 14
CDR3nt: TGTGCCAGCAGCTATGCGGGCGGGGAGCAGTACTTC; CDR3aa: CASSYAGGEQYF; j_gene: TRBJ2-7; v_gene: TRBV5-6; d_gene: -; abundance: -; len: 12
CDR3nt: TGTGCCAGCAGCTTGGGGAGAACCTACGAGCAGTACTTC; CDR3aa: CASSLGRTYEQYF; j_gene: TRBJ2-7; v_gene: TRBV5-6; d_gene: -; abundance: -; len: 13
CDR3nt: TGTGCCAGCCTCGGGGGTCCTATAACCTACGAGCAGTACTTC; CDR3aa: CASLGGPITYEQYF; j_gene: TRBJ2-7; v_gene: TRBV2; d_gene: -; abundance: -; len: 14
CDR3nt: TGTGCCAGAAGACAGGGGGCGAACACCGGGGAGCTGTTTTTT; CDR3aa: CARRQGANTGELFF; j_gene: TRBJ2-2; v_gene: TRBV2; d_gene: TRBD1; abundance: -; len: 14
CDR3nt: TGCGCCAGCAGCTCACTCGGACAGGGGTACACCGGGGAGCTGTTTTTT; CDR3aa: CASSSLGQGYTGELFF; j_gene: TRBJ2-2; v_gene: TRBV4-1; d_gene: TRBD1; abundance: once; len: 16
CDR3nt: TGTGCCAGCTCACCACAGTTGTGGGTTGACGAGCGGAGCTCCTACAATGAGCAGTTCTTC; CDR3aa: CASSPQLWVDERSSYNEQFF; j_gene: TRBJ2-1; v_gene: TRBV18; d_gene: -; abundance: -; len: 20
CDR3nt: TGTGCCAGCAGCTTAGGGTTAGCGGGAGGGTTCACAGATACGCAGTATTTT; CDR3aa: CASSLGLAGGFTDTQYF; j_gene: TRBJ2-3; v_gene: TRBV7-8; d_gene: TRBD2; abundance: -; len: 17
CDR3nt: TGCGCCAGCAGCCAAGTACCGGGACTAGGAGATTACAATGAGCAGTTCTTC; CDR3aa: CASSQVPGLGDYNEQFF; j_gene: TRBJ2-1; v_gene: TRBV4-1; d_gene: TRBD2; abundance: -; len: 17
CDR3nt: TGCGCCAGCAGCCAACCTCAGGGGGCGGCGTGGAATGAGCAGTTCTTC; CDR3aa: CASSQPQGAAWNEQFF; j_gene: TRBJ2-1; v_gene: TRBV4-1; d_gene: TRBD1; abundance: -; len: 16
CDR3nt: TGTGCCAGCACGCAAGGAGCAGGTCCCCTCTCTGGAAACACCATATATTTT; CDR3aa: CASTQGAGPLSGNTIYF; j_gene: TRBJ1-3; v_gene: TRBV14; d_gene: -; abundance: -; len: 17
CDR3nt: TGTGCCAGCAGCCCTTGGGCTGGGAGCTCCTATAATTCACCCCTCCACTTT; CDR3aa: CASSPWAGSSYNSPLHF; j_gene: TRBJ1-6; v_gene: TRBV9; d_gene: -; abundance: -; len: 17
CDR3nt: TGTGCCAGCAGGGACAGTGAGATATGGGATACGCAGTATTTT; CDR3aa: CASRDSEIWDTQYF; j_gene: TRBJ2-3; v_gene: TRBV2; d_gene: -; abundance: -; len: 14
CDR3nt: TGTGCCAGCAGCTTGGGGGGCCCAAGCGAGCAGTACTTC; CDR3aa: CASSLGGPSEQYF; j_gene: TRBJ2-7; v_gene: TRBV5-6; d_gene: -; abundance: -; len: 13
CDR3nt: TGTGCCAGCAGCTTAGGCAGCTACGAGCAGTACTTC; CDR3aa: CASSLGSYEQYF; j_gene: TRBJ2-7; v_gene: TRBV7-9; d_gene: -; abundance: -; len: 12
CDR3nt: TGTGCCAGCAGCTTGGGAACAGGGTATGGCTACACCTTC; CDR3aa: CASSLGTGYGYTF; j_gene: TRBJ1-2; v_gene: TRBV7-9; d_gene: -; abundance: -; len: 13
CDR3nt: TGTGCCAGCAGCGATCTTTCCGGGGGAGATACGCAGTATTTT; CDR3aa: CASSDLSGGDTQYF; j_gene: TRBJ2-3; v_gene: TRBV7-3; d_gene: -; abundance: -; len: 14
CDR3nt: TGTGCCAGCAGCTTAGCAAACAGGGCTGAGGGGGAGACCCAGTACTTC; CDR3aa: CASSLANRAEGETQYF; j_gene: TRBJ2-5; v_gene: TRBV7-2; d_gene: -; abundance: -; len: 16
CDR3nt: TGTGCCAGCAGCTTGGTCCAGAACACCGGGGAGCTGTTTTTT; CDR3aa: CASSLVQNTGELFF; j_gene: TRBJ2-2; v_gene: TRBV5-6; d_gene: -; abundance: -; len: 14
CDR3nt: TGCGCCAGCAGCCCCGAAGCCGACTCCTACGAGCAGTACTTC; CDR3aa: CASSPEADSYEQYF; j_gene: TRBJ2-7; v_gene: TRBV5-1; d_gene: -; abundance: -; len: 14
CDR3nt: TGTGCCAGCAGCTTAGATCTTAGCGGGGGCACCACAGATACGCAGTATTTT; CDR3aa: CASSLDLSGGTTDTQYF; j_gene: TRBJ2-3; v_gene: TRBV11-2; d_gene: TRBD2; abundance: once; len: 17
CDR3nt: TGTGCCAGCAGTGAAGTAAGCAATGAGCAGTTCTTC; CDR3aa: CASSEVSNEQFF; j_gene: TRBJ2-1; v_gene: TRBV6-1; d_gene: -; abundance: -; len: 12
CDR3nt: TGCATCACAACAGGGAACTCCTACAATGAGCAGTTCTTC; CDR3aa: CITTGNSYNEQFF; j_gene: TRBJ2-1; v_gene: TRBV29-1; d_gene: -; abundance: -; len: 13
CDR3nt: TGTGCCAGCAGCCCCGGGACTAGCGGGAGCTCCTACGAGCAGTACTTC; CDR3aa: CASSPGTSGSSYEQYF; j_gene: TRBJ2-7; v_gene: TRBV7-6; d_gene: TRBD2; abundance: few; len: 16
CDR3nt: TGTGCCAGCTCACCTGCAGGGACCCAAGAGACCCAGTACTTC; CDR3aa: CASSPAGTQETQYF; j_gene: TRBJ2-5; v_gene: TRBV18; d_gene: -; abundance: -; len: 14
CDR3nt: TGTGCCAGCAGCCGAGTCCCGGGACAGGGCTACGAGCAGTACTTC; CDR3aa: CASSRVPGQGYEQYF; j_gene: TRBJ2-7; v_gene: TRBV5-4; d_gene: TRBD1; abundance: -; len: 15
CDR3nt: TGTGCCAGCAGCCGAGAGGGAACTGAAGCTTTCTTT; CDR3aa: CASSREGTEAFF; j_gene: TRBJ1-1; v_gene: TRBV27; d_gene: -; abundance: -; len: 12
CDR3nt: TGCGCCAGCAGTGAGTCGGCCTACCCGAGCCCGGGAGAGACCCAGTACTTC; CDR3aa: CASSESAYPSPGETQYF; j_gene: TRBJ2-5; v_gene: TRBV10-1; d_gene: -; abundance: once; len: 17
CDR3nt: TGTGCCAGCAGCTTGGGTCCCGGGGCGAACACCGGGGAGCTGTTTTTT; CDR3aa: CASSLGPGANTGELFF; j_gene: TRBJ2-2; v_gene: TRBV5-4; d_gene: -; abundance: -; len: 16
CDR3nt: TGTGCCAGCAGCGGCGGACAGTCCTACGAGCAGTACTTC; CDR3aa: CASSGGQSYEQYF; j_gene: TRBJ2-7; v_gene: TRBV5-6; d_gene: -; abundance: -; len: 13
CDR3nt: TGTGCCAGCAGCCGGGGCGGGAGGGCCTACGAGCAGTACTTC; CDR3aa: CASSRGGRAYEQYF; j_gene: TRBJ2-7; v_gene: TRBV7-9; d_gene: TRBD2; abundance: -; len: 14
CDR3nt: TGTGCCAGCACCAATTCCCCGGGACTAGCGGGGGGGCCCTCCGGGGAGCTGTTTTTT; CDR3aa: CASTNSPGLAGGPSGELFF; j_gene: TRBJ2-2; v_gene: TRBV9; d_gene: TRBD2; abundance: -; len: 19
CDR3nt: TGTGCCACCAGCCCCCGTCTTACTGAAGCTTTCTTT; CDR3aa: CATSPRLTEAFF; j_gene: TRBJ1-1; v_gene: TRBV15; d_gene: -; abundance: -; len: 12
CDR3nt: TGTGCCAGCAGCTTATTGGGAGATACGCAGTATTTT; CDR3aa: CASSLLGDTQYF; j_gene: TRBJ2-3; v_gene: TRBV13; d_gene: -; abundance: -; len: 12
CDR3nt: TGTGCCAGCAGCTCTACAGGGTCGATAGGGTATGGCTACACCTTC; CDR3aa: CASSSTGSIGYGYTF; j_gene: TRBJ1-2; v_gene: TRBV7-9; d_gene: -; abundance: -; len: 15
CDR3nt: TGTGCCAGCTCACCCCGACCACCCCCGTGGGAGCAGTACTTC; CDR3aa: CASSPRPPPWEQYF; j_gene: TRBJ2-7; v_gene: TRBV18; d_gene: -; abundance: few; len: 14
CDR3nt: TGTGCCAGCAGCCTGGAAGAGCAGGGGCCTCTCTCAAACACCATATATTTT; CDR3aa: CASSLEEQGPLSNTIYF; j_gene: TRBJ1-3; v_gene: TRBV9; d_gene: -; abundance: -; len: 17
CDR3nt: TGTGCCAGCAGCGTAGAGGGTAGCGGATACCAAGAGACCCAGTACTTC; CDR3aa: CASSVEGSGYQETQYF; j_gene: TRBJ2-5; v_gene: TRBV9; d_gene: -; abundance: -; len: 16
CDR3nt: TGCGCCAGCAGCCAGGGGACAGGGGTGAACACTGAAGCTTTCTTT; CDR3aa: CASSQGTGVNTEAFF; j_gene: TRBJ1-1; v_gene: TRBV4-1; d_gene: TRBD1; abundance: -; len: 15
CDR3nt: TGTGCCAGCAGCGTCGGGCTAGCGGAGTACAATGAGCAGTTCTTC; CDR3aa: CASSVGLAEYNEQFF; j_gene: TRBJ2-1; v_gene: TRBV9; d_gene: TRBD2; abundance: -; len: 15
CDR3nt: TGTGCCAGCAGCCAAGATCCAGGGGATAATCAGCCCCAGCATTTT; CDR3aa: CASSQDPGDNQPQHF; j_gene: TRBJ1-5; v_gene: TRBV4-2; d_gene: -; abundance: -; len: 15
CDR3nt: TGTGCCAGCAGTTACTCCGGGACCCTTGATACGCAGTATTTT; CDR3aa: CASSYSGTLDTQYF; j_gene: TRBJ2-3; v_gene: TRBV6-5; d_gene: -; abundance: -; len: 14
CDR3nt: TGTGCCAGCAGTGCCCCCCCCAGGGCAGTGGGTTCGAGCAATCAGCCCCAGCATTTT; CDR3aa: CASSAPPRAVGSSNQPQHF; j_gene: TRBJ1-5; v_gene: TRBV6-4; d_gene: -; abundance: -; len: 19
CDR3nt: TGTGCCAGCAGCTACCTAGGCAATGAGCAGTTCTTC; CDR3aa: CASSYLGNEQFF; j_gene: TRBJ2-1; v_gene: TRBV7-6; d_gene: -; abundance: -; len: 12
CDR3nt: TGTGCCAGCAGTCCAGGGACAGGGGGTTGGGTATCACCCCTCCACTTT; CDR3aa: CASSPGTGGWVSPLHF; j_gene: TRBJ1-6; v_gene: TRBV27; d_gene: TRBD1; abundance: -; len: 16
CDR3nt: TGTGCCACCAGCAGAGAACGCGCTAACGAGCAGTACTTC; CDR3aa: CATSRERANEQYF; j_gene: TRBJ2-7; v_gene: TRBV15; d_gene: -; abundance: -; len: 13
CDR3nt: TGTGCCAGCAGCCCTGGACTAGCGGGATCCTACAATGAGCAGTTCTTC; CDR3aa: CASSPGLAGSYNEQFF; j_gene: TRBJ2-1; v_gene: TRBV11-2; d_gene: TRBD2; abundance: once; len: 16